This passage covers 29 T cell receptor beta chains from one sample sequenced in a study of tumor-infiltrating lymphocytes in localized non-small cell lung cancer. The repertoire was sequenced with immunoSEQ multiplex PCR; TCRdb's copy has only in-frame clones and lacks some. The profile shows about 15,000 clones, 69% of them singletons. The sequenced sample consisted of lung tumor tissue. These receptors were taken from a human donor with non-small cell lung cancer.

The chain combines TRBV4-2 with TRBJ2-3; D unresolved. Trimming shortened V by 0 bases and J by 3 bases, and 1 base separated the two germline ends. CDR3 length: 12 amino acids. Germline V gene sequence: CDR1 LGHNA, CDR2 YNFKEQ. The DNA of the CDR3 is TGTGCCAGCAGCCAAGAGACAGATACGCAGTATTTT. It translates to CASSQETDTQYF.

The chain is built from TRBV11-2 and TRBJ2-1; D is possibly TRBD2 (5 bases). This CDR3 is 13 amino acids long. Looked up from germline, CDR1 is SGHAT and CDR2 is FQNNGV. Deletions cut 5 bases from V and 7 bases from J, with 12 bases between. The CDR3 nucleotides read TGTGCCAGCAGCCGCGGGCTTCCTAATGAGCAGTTCTTC. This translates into CASSRGLPNEQFF.

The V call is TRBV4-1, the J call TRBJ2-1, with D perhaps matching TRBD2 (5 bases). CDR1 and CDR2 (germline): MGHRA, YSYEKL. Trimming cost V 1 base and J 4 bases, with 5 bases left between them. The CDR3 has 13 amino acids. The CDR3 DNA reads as TGCGCCAGCAGCCAAGGGACTTACAATGAGCAGTTCTTC. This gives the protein CASSQGTYNEQFF.

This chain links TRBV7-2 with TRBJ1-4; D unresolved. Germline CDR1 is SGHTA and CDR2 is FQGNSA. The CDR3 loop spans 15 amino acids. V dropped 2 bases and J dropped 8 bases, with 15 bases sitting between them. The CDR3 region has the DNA TGTGCCAGCAGCTTACAGAGCTCCGGGAGGGAAAAACTGTTTTTT. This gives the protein CASSLQSSGREKLFF. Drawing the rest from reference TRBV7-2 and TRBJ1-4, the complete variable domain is GAGVSQSPSNKVTEKGKDVELRCDPISGHTALYWYRQSLGQGLEFLIYFQGNSAPDKSGLPSDRFSAERTGGSVSTLTIQRTQQEDSAVYLCASSLQSSGREKLFFGSGTQLSVL.

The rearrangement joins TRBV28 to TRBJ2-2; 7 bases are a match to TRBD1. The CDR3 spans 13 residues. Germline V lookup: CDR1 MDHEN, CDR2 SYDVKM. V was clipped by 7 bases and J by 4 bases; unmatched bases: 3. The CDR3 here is CASIDRVTGELFF. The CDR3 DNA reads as TGTGCCAGCATCGACAGGGTCACCGGGGAGCTGTTTTTT.

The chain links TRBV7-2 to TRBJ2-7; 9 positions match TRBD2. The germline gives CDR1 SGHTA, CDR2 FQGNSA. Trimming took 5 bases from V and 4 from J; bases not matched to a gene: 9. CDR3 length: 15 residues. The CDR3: CASSLGSGSGYEQYF. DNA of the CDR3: TGTGCCAGCAGCCTCGGTAGCGGGAGTGGATACGAGCAGTACTTC.

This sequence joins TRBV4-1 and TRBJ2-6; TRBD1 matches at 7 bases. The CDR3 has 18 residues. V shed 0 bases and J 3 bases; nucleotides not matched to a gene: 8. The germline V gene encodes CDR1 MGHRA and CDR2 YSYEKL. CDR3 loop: CASSQDLKGALGANVLTF. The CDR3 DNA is TGCGCCAGCAGCCAAGATCTAAAGGGGGCGCTTGGGGCCAACGTCCTGACTTTC.

This CDR3 is CASRGWTSGSLETQYF. For the CDR3, the DNA is TGTGCCAGCAGGGGCTGGACTAGCGGGAGTTTAGAGACCCAGTACTTC. J is TRBJ2-5 and V is TRBV2; 13 bases fit TRBD2. Germline lookup yields CDR1 SNHLY and CDR2 FYNNEI. The V segment lost 6 bases and the J segment 4 bases; nucleotides outside the gene matches: 8. The CDR3 is 16 amino acids.

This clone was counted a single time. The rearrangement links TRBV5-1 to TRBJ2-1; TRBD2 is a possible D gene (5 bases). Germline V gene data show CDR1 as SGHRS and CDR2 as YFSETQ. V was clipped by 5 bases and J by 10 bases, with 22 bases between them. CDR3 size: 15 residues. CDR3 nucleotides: TGCGCCAGCAGATTTGACTGGACTGGACCCCAGGAGCAGTTCTTC. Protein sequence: CASRFDWTGPQEQFF.

The CDR3 region has the DNA TGTGCCAGCAGCACTACTAGCGGGAGCGATCGCGAGCAGTACTTC. Translation gives CASSTTSGSDREQYF. This chain uses TRBV5-6 with TRBJ2-7; 11 bases are a match to TRBD2. This CDR3 comprises 15 residues. The trim removed 4 bases at V and 6 bases at J, leaving 9 bases unmatched. CDR1 and CDR2 from the germline V gene are SGHDT and YYEEEE.

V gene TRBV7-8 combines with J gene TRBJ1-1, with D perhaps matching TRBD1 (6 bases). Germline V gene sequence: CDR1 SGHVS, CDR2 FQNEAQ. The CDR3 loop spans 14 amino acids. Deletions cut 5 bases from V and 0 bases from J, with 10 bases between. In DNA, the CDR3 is TGTGCCAGCAGCCCCAGGGGAATGAACACTGAAGCTTTCTTT. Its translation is CASSPRGMNTEAFF.

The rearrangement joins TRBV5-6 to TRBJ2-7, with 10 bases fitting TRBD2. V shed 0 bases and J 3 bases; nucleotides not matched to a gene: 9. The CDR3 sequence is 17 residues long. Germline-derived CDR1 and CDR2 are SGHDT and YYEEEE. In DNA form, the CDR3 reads TGTGCCAGCAGCTTGGCGAGGCTAGCGGGAGAGATCTACGAGCAGTACTTC. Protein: CASSLARLAGEIYEQYF.

This CDR3 reads CASSLGVLSNYGYTF. CDR3 sequence (DNA): TGTGCCAGCAGCTTGGGGGTACTGAGTAACTATGGCTACACCTTC. The chain joins TRBV5-4 to TRBJ1-2, with D unresolved. V was clipped by 0 bases and J by 1 base, with 10 bases between them. The germline gives CDR1 SGHNT, CDR2 YYREEE (reference sequence). The CDR3 covers 15 residues.

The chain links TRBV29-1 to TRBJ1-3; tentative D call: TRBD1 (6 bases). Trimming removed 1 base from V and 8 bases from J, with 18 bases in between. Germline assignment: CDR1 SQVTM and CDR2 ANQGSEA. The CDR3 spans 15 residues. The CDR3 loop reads CSVEGLGGLGDTIYF. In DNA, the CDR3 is TGCAGCGTTGAAGGTCTTGGGGGGCTGGGAGACACCATATATTTT.

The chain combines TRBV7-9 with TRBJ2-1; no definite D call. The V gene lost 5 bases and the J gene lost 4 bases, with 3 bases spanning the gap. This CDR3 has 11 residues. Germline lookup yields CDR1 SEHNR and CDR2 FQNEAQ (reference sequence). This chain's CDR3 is CASSPYNEQFF. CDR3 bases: TGTGCCAGCAGCCCATACAATGAGCAGTTCTTC.

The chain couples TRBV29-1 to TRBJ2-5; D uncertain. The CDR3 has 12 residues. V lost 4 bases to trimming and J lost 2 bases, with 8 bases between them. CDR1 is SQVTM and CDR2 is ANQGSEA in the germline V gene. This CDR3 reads CSVAGSQETQYF. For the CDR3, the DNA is TGCAGCGTTGCGGGCAGTCAAGAGACCCAGTACTTC. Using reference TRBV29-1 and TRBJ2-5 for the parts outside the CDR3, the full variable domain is SAVISQKPSRDICQRGTSLTIQCQVDSQVTMMFWYRQQPGQSLTLIATANQGSEATYESGFVIDKFPISRPNLTFSTLTVSNMSPEDSSIYLCSVAGSQETQYFGPGTRLLVL.

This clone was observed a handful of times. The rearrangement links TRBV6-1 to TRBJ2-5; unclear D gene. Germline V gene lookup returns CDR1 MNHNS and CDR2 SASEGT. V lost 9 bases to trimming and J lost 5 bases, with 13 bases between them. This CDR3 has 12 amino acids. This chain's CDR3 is CASRPNRETQYF. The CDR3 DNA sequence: TGTGCCAGTCGCCCCAACCGGGAGACCCAGTACTTC.

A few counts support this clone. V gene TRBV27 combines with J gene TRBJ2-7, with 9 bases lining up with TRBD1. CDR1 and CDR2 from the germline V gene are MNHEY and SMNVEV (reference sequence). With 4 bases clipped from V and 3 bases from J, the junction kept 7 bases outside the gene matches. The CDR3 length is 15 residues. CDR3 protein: CASSYKGQGLYEQYF. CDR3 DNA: TGTGCCAGCAGTTATAAGGGACAGGGCCTCTACGAGCAGTACTTC.

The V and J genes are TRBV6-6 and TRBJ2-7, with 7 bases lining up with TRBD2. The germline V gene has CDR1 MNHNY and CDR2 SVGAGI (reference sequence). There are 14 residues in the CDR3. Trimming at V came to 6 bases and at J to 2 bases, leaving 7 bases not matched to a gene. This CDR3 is CASRPGRETYEQYF. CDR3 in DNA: TGTGCCAGCAGACCGGGGAGGGAGACCTACGAGCAGTACTTC.

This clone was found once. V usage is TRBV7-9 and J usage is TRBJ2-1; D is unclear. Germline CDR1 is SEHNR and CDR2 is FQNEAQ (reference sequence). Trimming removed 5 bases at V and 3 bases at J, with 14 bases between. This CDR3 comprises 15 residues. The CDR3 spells CASSRNTGDYNEQFF. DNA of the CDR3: TGTGCCAGCAGCCGCAACACCGGAGACTACAATGAGCAGTTCTTC.

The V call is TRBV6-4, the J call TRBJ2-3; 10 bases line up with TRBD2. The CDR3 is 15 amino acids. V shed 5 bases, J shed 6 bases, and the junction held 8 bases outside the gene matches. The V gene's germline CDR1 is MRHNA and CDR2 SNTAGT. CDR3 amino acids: CASSPLAGDKDTQYF. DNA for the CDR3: TGTGCCAGCAGTCCGCTAGCGGGAGATAAGGATACGCAGTATTTT.

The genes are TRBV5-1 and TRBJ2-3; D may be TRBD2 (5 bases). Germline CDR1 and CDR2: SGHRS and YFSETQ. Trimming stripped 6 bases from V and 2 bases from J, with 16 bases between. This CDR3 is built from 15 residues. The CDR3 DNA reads TGCGCCAGCAACTTCGAGGGCACGTACACAGATACGCAGTATTTT. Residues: CASNFEGTYTDTQYF.

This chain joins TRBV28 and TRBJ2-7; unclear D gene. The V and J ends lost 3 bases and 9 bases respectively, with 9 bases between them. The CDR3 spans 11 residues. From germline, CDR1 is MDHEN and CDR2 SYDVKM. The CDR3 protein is CASSLGAGQYF. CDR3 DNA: TGTGCCAGCAGTTTGGGCGCCGGGCAGTACTTC.

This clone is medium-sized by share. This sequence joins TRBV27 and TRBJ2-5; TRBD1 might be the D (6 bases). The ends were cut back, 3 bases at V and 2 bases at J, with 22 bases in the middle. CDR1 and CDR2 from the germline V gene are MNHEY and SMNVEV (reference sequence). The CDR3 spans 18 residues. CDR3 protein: CASSFYPLQGREQETQYF. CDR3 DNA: TGTGCCAGCAGTTTTTATCCGCTCCAGGGGCGAGAACAAGAGACCCAGTACTTC.

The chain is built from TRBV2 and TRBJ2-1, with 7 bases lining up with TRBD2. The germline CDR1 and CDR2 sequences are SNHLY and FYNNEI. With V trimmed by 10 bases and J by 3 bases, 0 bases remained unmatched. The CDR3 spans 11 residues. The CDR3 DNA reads TGTGCCACTAGCGGCTACAATGAGCAGTTCTTC. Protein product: CATSGYNEQFF.

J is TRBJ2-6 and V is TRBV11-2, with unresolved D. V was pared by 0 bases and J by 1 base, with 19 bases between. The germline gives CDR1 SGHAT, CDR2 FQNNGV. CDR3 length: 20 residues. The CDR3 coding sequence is TGTGCCAGCAGCTTAGAAGACCGTACCCAATTATTTTCTGGGGCCAACGTCCTGACTTTC. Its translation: CASSLEDRTQLFSGANVLTF.

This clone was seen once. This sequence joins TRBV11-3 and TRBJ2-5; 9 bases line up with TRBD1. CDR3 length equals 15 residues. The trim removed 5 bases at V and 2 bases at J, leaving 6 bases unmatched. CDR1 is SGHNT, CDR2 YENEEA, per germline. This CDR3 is CASSPRTGVQETQYF. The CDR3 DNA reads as TGTGCCAGCAGCCCGCGGACAGGGGTACAAGAGACCCAGTACTTC. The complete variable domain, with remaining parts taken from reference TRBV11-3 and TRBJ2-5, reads EAGVVQSPRYKIIEKKQPVAFWCNPISGHNTLYWYLQNLGQGPELLIRYENEEAVDDSQLPKDRFSAERLKGVDSTLKIQPAELGDSAVYLCASSPRTGVQETQYFGPGTRLLVL.

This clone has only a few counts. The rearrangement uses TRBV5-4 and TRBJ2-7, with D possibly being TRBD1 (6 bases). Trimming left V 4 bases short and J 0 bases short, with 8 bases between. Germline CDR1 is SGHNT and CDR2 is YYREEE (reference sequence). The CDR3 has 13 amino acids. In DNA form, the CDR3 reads TGTGCCAGCAGCCAGGGGTCCTCCTACGAGCAGTACTTC. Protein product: CASSQGSSYEQYF.

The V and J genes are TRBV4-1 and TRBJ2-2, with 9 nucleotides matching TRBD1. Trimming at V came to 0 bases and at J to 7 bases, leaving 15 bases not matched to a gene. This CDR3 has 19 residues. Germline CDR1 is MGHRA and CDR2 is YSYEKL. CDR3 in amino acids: CASSQEFSGTGRANGELFF. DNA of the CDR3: TGCGCCAGCAGCCAAGAATTTTCCGGGACAGGGAGGGCCAACGGGGAGCTGTTTTTT.